Described below is a single T cell receptor (beta chain) sequence and its context. The sample is drawn from a study of CD8+ T cells in alopecia areata. Study as a whole: Twice a day, 5 to 10 mg of oral tofacitinib was administered to treated patients. Patients remained on tofacitinib for 6 to 18 months and then went 6 months without it.

Treatment indicated: oral pan-JAK inhibitor, 5-10 mg twice daily. Samples from alopecia areata patients were lesional scalp punch biopsies and peripheral blood. This CDR3 has 10 amino acids. Germline assignment: CDR1 SQVTM and CDR2 ANQGSEA. V lost 7 bases and J 12 bases, leaving 13 bases between the germline ends. Investigators isolated RNA and reverse transcribed it into cDNA to act as the sequencing template. Assay used: immunoSEQ multiplex PCR; TCRdb lists only in-frame clones, some missing. The sample shows 4,000 to 5,500 clones, around 90% of them seen only once. This sequence originates from a human donor with alopecia areata. The sequencing here drew on skin, taken at week 4, from a patient treated with tofacitinib. V usage is TRBV29-1 and J usage is TRBJ2-1; D is ambiguous. The CDR3 sequence: CSALWDSQFF. DNA for the CDR3: TGCAGCGCCCTGTGGGATTCGCAGTTCTTC.